The 8 T cell receptor beta chains below come from one sample, sequenced in a study of OX40 agonist ivuxolimab in advanced cancers. Method: immunoSEQ multiplex PCR; TCRdb's copy keeps in-frame clones and lacks some. The sample has about 48,000 clones; approximately 80% are singletons. The sample was CD4+ or CD8+ T cells sorted from blood, taken in a trial of the OX40 agonist ivuxolimab. These TCRs come from an adult with an advanced solid tumor such as melanoma, head and neck, liver or kidney cancer.

J is TRBJ2-7 and V is TRBV27, with 7 bases matching TRBD2. Per the germline V gene, CDR1 is MNHEY and CDR2 is SMNVEV (reference sequence). CDR3 size: 17 residues. V shed 6 bases, J shed 1 base, and the junction held 15 bases outside the gene matches. CDR3 amino acids: CASRVGGGSGHSYEQYF. In DNA form, the CDR3 reads TGTGCCAGCAGAGTAGGCGGAGGTAGCGGGCATTCCTACGAGCAGTACTTC.

This sequence joins TRBV5-1 and TRBJ2-6; weak D call: TRBD2 (6 bases). The CDR3 extends over 18 amino acids. Germline V gene lookup returns CDR1 SGHRS and CDR2 YFSETQ. Trimming took off 0 bases at V and 0 bases at J, with 13 bases between the two ends. The CDR3 loop is CASSLVGGTSSGANVLTF. CDR3 DNA: TGCGCCAGCAGCTTGGTGGGGGGTACTAGCTCTGGGGCCAACGTCCTGACTTTC.

The chain carries TRBV10-3 and TRBJ2-5; either TRBD1 or TRBD2 may fit D (6 bases each). The germline V gene has CDR1 ENHRY and CDR2 SYGVKD. CDR3 length: 14 amino acids. Deletions cut 6 bases from V and 2 bases from J, with 13 bases between. CDR3 region: CAISLQGGQETQYF. The CDR3, as DNA: TGTGCCATCAGCCTACAGGGAGGTCAAGAGACCCAGTACTTC.

The CDR3 nucleotides read TGTGCCAGCAGCTTAGGAGCACAGGGAACGAATTCACCCCTCCACTTT. Protein: CASSLGAQGTNSPLHF. The chain couples TRBV7-8 to TRBJ1-6, with TRBD1 as a possible D gene (6 bases). The CDR3 is 16 residues long. Trimming removed 1 base at V and 7 bases at J, with 14 bases between. Germline CDR1 reads SGHVS; CDR2 reads FQNEAQ. The full variable domain, its missing parts supplied by reference TRBV7-8 and TRBJ1-6, is GAGVSQSPRYKVAKRGQDVALRCDPISGHVSLFWYQQALGQGPEFLTYFQNEAQLDKSGLPSDRFFAERPEGSVSTLKIQRTQQEDSAVYLCASSLGAQGTNSPLHFGNGTRLTVT.

The V and J genes are TRBV5-4 and TRBJ2-1; TRBD1 agrees at 8 bases. Looked up from germline, CDR1 is SGHNT and CDR2 is YYREEE (reference sequence). V dropped 4 bases and J dropped 12; count of bases not matched to a gene: 9. The CDR3 has 13 amino acids. This CDR3 reads CASSPEIRGPQFF. The CDR3 nucleotides are TGTGCCAGCAGCCCGGAGATCAGGGGGCCGCAGTTCTTC.

This sequence joins TRBV14 and TRBJ1-6; D uncertain. The CDR3 runs 13 residues. Trimming took off 4 bases at V and 8 bases at J, with 9 bases between the two ends. Germline values: CDR1 SGHDN, CDR2 FVKESK. The CDR3, as DNA: TGTGCCAGCAGCCTACGCGGGGATTCACCCCTCCACTTT. Translation: CASSLRGDSPLHF. The full variable domain, rest sourced from reference TRBV14 and TRBJ1-6, is EAGVTQFPSHSVIEKGQTVTLRCDPISGHDNLYWYRRVMGKEIKFLLHFVKESKQDESGMPNNRFLAERTGGTYSTLKVQPAELEDSGVYFCASSLRGDSPLHFGNGTRLTVT.

J is TRBJ2-1 and V is TRBV11-2; D is unclear. Between the trimmed V and J ends, which lost 1 base and 4 bases, there was a span of 5 bases. The CDR3 contains 13 residues. The V gene's germline CDR1 is SGHAT and CDR2 FQNNGV. Written as DNA, the CDR3 is TGTGCCAGCAGCTTAGGCACTTACAATGAGCAGTTCTTC. This sequence encodes CASSLGTYNEQFF.

The chain carries TRBV14 and TRBJ2-1, with 7 nucleotides matching TRBD2. Germline assignment: CDR1 SGHDN and CDR2 FVKESK. The CDR3 consists of 13 residues. J gave up 9 bases and V 3 bases, and 5 bases lay outside the gene matches. As DNA, the CDR3 is TGTGCCAGCAGCCAGCAAAGGGAGGGTGAGCAGTTCTTC. Its translation: CASSQQREGEQFF.